One sample yielded the 28 T cell receptor beta chains listed below, sequenced in a study of cytomegalovirus exposure and HLA in healthy donors. A multiplex PCR was run with 60 Vbeta primers and 13 Jbeta primers. TCRdb keeps only in-frame clones here, not all; method: immunoSEQ multiplex PCR. This sample carries 140,000 to 150,000 clones, approximately 80% of them seen once, and the ten largest clones take 3% to 4.5%. Source material: PBMCs. These receptors were collected from a male donor in good health and CMV-seronegative.

This chain uses TRBV11-3 with TRBJ2-2, with D perhaps matching TRBD1 (6 bases). CDR1 and CDR2 (germline): SGHNT, YENEEA. The CDR3 runs 16 residues. V was pared by 2 bases and J by 1 base, with 11 bases between. CDR3 loop: CASSLTWGRNTGELFF. In nucleotides, the CDR3 is TGTGCCAGCAGCTTAACATGGGGGCGGAACACCGGGGAGCTGTTTTTT.

This chain uses TRBV25-1 with TRBJ2-3; no reliable D call. The ends were cut back, 3 bases at V and 4 bases at J, with 17 bases in the middle. The CDR3 consists of 16 residues. In germline, CDR1 is MGHDK, CDR2 SYGVNS. The CDR3 DNA sequence: TGTGCCAGCAGTGATCCCCCTGGATTAGCATCAGATACGCAGTATTTT. Amino acid sequence: CASSDPPGLASDTQYF.

This clone appeared a single time. This chain links TRBV5-1 with TRBJ1-2; TRBD1 matches 7 bases. Germline V gene data show CDR1 as SGHRS and CDR2 as YFSETQ. The junction had 2 bases not matched to a gene; V was cut back by 0 bases and J by 6 bases. This CDR3 is built from 13 residues. CDR3: CASSLGTGHGYTF. For the CDR3, the DNA is TGCGCCAGCAGCTTGGGGACAGGCCATGGCTACACCTTC.

As for this clone: At one boundary the junction diverges from the germline segment, which might be a read error. The rearrangement uses TRBV27 and TRBJ2-5, with 7 bases identical to TRBD1. The CDR3 is made up of 15 amino acids. From germline, CDR1 is MNHEY and CDR2 SMNVEV (reference sequence). CDR3: CASRERGLIQETQYF. The CDR3 DNA follows: TGTGCCAGCAGGGAGAGGGGGCTGATACAAGAAACCCAGTACTTC.

J is TRBJ2-5 and V is TRBV28; 10 positions match TRBD1. Germline V gene data show CDR1 as MDHEN and CDR2 as SYDVKM. V was pared by 7 bases and J by 5 bases, with 10 bases of the junction left unmatched. This CDR3 has 15 residues. The CDR3 reads CASIRTGGFWETQYF. DNA of the CDR3: TGTGCCAGCATAAGGACAGGGGGGTTTTGGGAGACCCAGTACTTC. Complete variable domain (other parts from reference TRBV28 and TRBJ2-5): DVKVTQSSRYLVKRTGEKVFLECVQDMDHENMFWYRQDPGLGLRLIYFSYDVKMKEKGDIPEGYSVSREKKERFSLILESASTNQTSMYLCASIRTGGFWETQYFGPGTRLLVL.

The sample holds a few counts of this clone. The chain is built from TRBV6-5 and TRBJ2-5; D is undetermined. The germline V and J ends were trimmed by 0 bases and 3 bases, with 5 bases remaining between them. The CDR3 loop spans 13 amino acids. CDR1 and CDR2 from the germline V gene are MNHEY and SVGAGI. The CDR3 loop reads CASSYSAEETQYF. CDR3 in DNA: TGTGCCAGCAGTTACTCGGCAGAAGAGACCCAGTACTTC.

V gene TRBV29-1 combines with J gene TRBJ1-5; D unclear. Germline V gene sequence: CDR1 SQVTM, CDR2 ANQGSEA. V lost 4 bases to trimming and J lost 4 bases, with 11 bases between them. The CDR3 consists of 13 residues. CDR3 DNA sequence: TGCAGCGTTGCCAGCGCCCTTAATCAGCCCCAGCATTTT. It is translated as CSVASALNQPQHF.

The genes are TRBV27 and TRBJ1-5, with 8 nucleotides matching TRBD1. After removal of 4 bases from V and 4 bases from J, the junction contained 18 bases not matched to a gene. Germline values: CDR1 MNHEY, CDR2 SMNVEV (reference sequence). The CDR3 is 19 amino acids. CDR3: CASSSPPGQGAPRNQPQHF. Written as DNA, the CDR3 is TGTGCCAGCAGTTCACCCCCCGGACAGGGCGCCCCGAGGAATCAGCCCCAGCATTTT.

CDR3 bases: TGTGCCAGCAGCTTAGTAAGGGGGAGATCATCTGGAAACACCATATATTTT. It is translated as CASSLVRGRSSGNTIYF. This sequence joins TRBV7-9 and TRBJ1-3, with D perhaps matching TRBD1 (6 bases). V lost 1 base and J lost 1, with 14 bases in between. CDR3 size: 17 residues. Per the germline V gene, CDR1 is SEHNR and CDR2 is FQNEAQ (reference sequence).

The genes are TRBV27 and TRBJ2-2; no reliable D call. CDR3 length: 12 residues. The germline V and J ends were trimmed by 5 bases and 3 bases, with 4 bases remaining between them. Per germline, CDR1 MNHEY and CDR2 SMNVEV (reference sequence). The CDR3 here is CASSLYTGELFF. In DNA, the CDR3 is TGTGCCAGCAGTCTCTACACCGGGGAGCTGTTTTTT.

V usage is TRBV5-1 and J usage is TRBJ2-7; D is unclear. Deletions cut 3 bases from V and 3 bases from J, with 10 bases between. Germline CDR1 and CDR2: SGHRS and YFSETQ. The CDR3 has 13 residues. CDR3 region: CASSYDTHYEQYF. Written as DNA, the CDR3 is TGCGCCAGCAGCTATGACACCCACTACGAGCAGTACTTC.

This clone has just a few counts. The V and J genes are TRBV2 and TRBJ1-6; possibly TRBD1 for D (5 bases). Trimming shortened V by 8 bases and J by 0 bases, and 11 bases separated the two germline ends. The CDR3 sequence is 15 residues long. Germline assignment: CDR1 SNHLY and CDR2 FYNNEI. CDR3 sequence reads: CASAQGFSYNSPLHF. DNA of the CDR3: TGTGCCAGCGCGCAGGGCTTCTCCTATAATTCACCCCTCCACTTT.

With respect to this clone: The junction and the germline gene differ at one end; a read error may be behind it. CDR3 in DNA: TGTGCCAGCCGCTTGCGTTTTGTAAAGGGGTTCGAAGCTTTCTTT. Its translation is CASRLRFVKGFEAFF. The chain couples TRBV5-6 to TRBJ1-1, with a tentative D call TRBD1 (5 bases). Germline assignment: CDR1 SGHDT and CDR2 YYEEEE. The CDR3 has 15 amino acids.

The rearrangement joins TRBV5-1 to TRBJ2-5, with D perhaps TRBD2 (6 bases). In germline, CDR1 is SGHRS, CDR2 YFSETQ. The CDR3 has 15 residues. V was cut by 5 bases and J by 4 bases, with 18 bases left in between. CDR3 loop: CASSPTNPEGETQYF. The CDR3 coding sequence is TGCGCCAGCAGTCCCACTAACCCGGAGGGAGAGACCCAGTACTTC.

This clone was seen more than once but under ten times. This rearrangement joins TRBV28 to TRBJ2-3; D is possibly TRBD1 (6 bases). Germline V gene data show CDR1 as MDHEN and CDR2 as SYDVKM. V lost 3 bases and J lost 7, with 17 bases in between. There are 15 residues in the CDR3. The CDR3 here is CASSFGAGETNTQYF. The DNA of the CDR3 is TGTGCCAGCAGTTTTGGCGCAGGGGAAACAAATACGCAGTATTTT.

This rearrangement joins TRBV7-6 to TRBJ2-5; D ambiguous. Between the trimmed V and J ends, which lost 4 bases and 7 bases, there was a span of 13 bases. In germline, CDR1 is SGHVS, CDR2 FNYEAQ. This CDR3 has 13 amino acids. The CDR3 region has the DNA TGTGCCAGCAGCTCTCAGGTTCGGCGGACCCAGTACTTC. Its protein product is CASSSQVRRTQYF. The complete variable domain, with remaining parts taken from reference TRBV7-6 and TRBJ2-5, reads GAGVSQSPRYKVTKRGQDVALRCDPISGHVSLYWYRQALGQGPEFLTYFNYEAQQDKSGLPNDRFSAERPEGSISTLTIQRTEQRDSAMYRCASSSQVRRTQYFGPGTRLLVL.

V usage is TRBV7-2 and J usage is TRBJ1-1; perhaps TRBD1 as D (5 bases). Looked up from germline, CDR1 is SGHTA and CDR2 is FQGNSA. The CDR3 consists of 15 residues. The V gene lost 0 bases and the J gene lost 4 bases, with 12 bases spanning the gap. CDR3 sequence: CASSLAPLGGTEAFF. The CDR3 DNA reads as TGTGCCAGCAGCTTAGCGCCCCTCGGGGGCACTGAAGCTTTCTTT.

This clone was detected only a few times. V usage is TRBV10-2 and J usage is TRBJ2-5, with a tentative D call TRBD2 (7 bases). Germline V lookup: CDR1 WSHSY, CDR2 SAAADI. Trimming took off 5 bases at V and 5 bases at J, with 15 bases between the two ends. CDR3 length: 14 residues. This CDR3 is CASSRTAGYETQYF. In nucleotides, the CDR3 is TGCGCCAGCAGTAGGACAGCGGGGTATGAGACCCAGTACTTC.

The chain couples TRBV4-2 to TRBJ2-1; the D is unclear. The CDR3 spans 15 residues. Germline values: CDR1 LGHNA, CDR2 YNFKEQ. Trimming left V 0 bases short and J 3 bases short, with 9 bases between. CDR3 sequence: CASSQDPIVYNEQFF. The CDR3 DNA reads as TGTGCCAGCAGCCAAGATCCTATCGTCTACAATGAGCAGTTCTTC.

CDR3 sequence (DNA): TGTGCCAGCAGTTTATACGGGGACAGGGAGGAGCAGTACTTC. As protein: CASSLYGDREEQYF. The rearrangement uses TRBV27 and TRBJ2-7, with TRBD1 identical over 9 bases. V shed 1 base and J 7 bases; nucleotides not matched to a gene: 5. Germline CDR1 and CDR2: MNHEY and SMNVEV (reference sequence). CDR3 size: 14 residues.

The CDR3 DNA sequence: TGTGCCAGCAGTTACAGTGGACTCACTGAAGCTTTCTTT. This translates into CASSYSGLTEAFF. J is TRBJ1-1 and V is TRBV6-5; D is uncertain. CDR1 is MNHEY and CDR2 is SVGAGI in the germline V gene. The CDR3 contains 13 residues. V was cut by 2 bases and J by 4 bases, with 8 bases left in between.

The chain carries TRBV19 and TRBJ1-5; no clear D gene. CDR3 length: 14 amino acids. Germline CDR1 is LNHDA and CDR2 is SQIVND (reference sequence). Trimming removed 2 bases from V and 7 bases from J, with 12 bases in between. As DNA, the CDR3 is TGTGCCAGTAGTATAAGTGGAGGATCGCAGCCCCAGCATTTT. It encodes CASSISGGSQPQHF.

This rearrangement joins TRBV19 to TRBJ1-3; D is undetermined. The CDR3 sequence is 17 residues long. V was pared by 5 bases and J by 1 base, with 18 bases between. Per germline, CDR1 LNHDA and CDR2 SQIVND (reference sequence). CDR3 region: CASSLQSGFVSGNTIYF. In DNA form, the CDR3 reads TGTGCCAGTAGTCTCCAGTCGGGGTTTGTTTCTGGAAACACCATATATTTT.

The rearrangement joins TRBV27 to TRBJ1-2; D may be TRBD1 (6 bases). Germline V gives CDR1 MNHEY, CDR2 SMNVEV (reference sequence). V gave up 1 base and J gave up 4 bases, with 22 bases separating them. There are 18 residues in the CDR3. The chain's CDR3 is CASSLFSMDSGGVYGYTF. The CDR3 bases are TGTGCCAGCAGTTTATTCTCCATGGACTCTGGGGGCGTCTATGGCTACACCTTC.

This clone was seen a few times. The rearrangement links TRBV7-3 to TRBJ2-6; 9 positions match TRBD1. V shed 5 bases, J shed 1 base, and the junction held 12 bases outside the gene matches. This CDR3 has 19 amino acids. Looked up from germline, CDR1 is SGHTA and CDR2 is FQGTGA. CDR3 loop: CASSPRTGAPVSGANVLTF. In nucleotides, the CDR3 is TGTGCCAGCAGCCCCCGGACAGGGGCACCCGTATCTGGGGCCAACGTCCTGACTTTC.

The chain joins TRBV7-6 to TRBJ1-1; no reliable D call. Trimming stripped 5 bases from V and 1 base from J, with 11 bases between. The CDR3 has 14 residues. Germline V gene data show CDR1 as SGHVS and CDR2 as FNYEAQ. CDR3 sequence: CASSQEVPNTEAFF. CDR3 in DNA: TGTGCCAGCAGCCAAGAGGTTCCGAACACTGAAGCTTTCTTT.

The rearrangement joins TRBV25-1 to TRBJ1-6; D may be TRBD1 (5 bases). The CDR3 spans 12 residues. Trimming stripped 6 bases from V and 6 bases from J, with 6 bases between. Looked up from germline, CDR1 is MGHDK and CDR2 is SYGVNS. The CDR3 sequence is CASRQVNSPLHF. In DNA form, the CDR3 reads TGTGCCAGCAGACAGGTTAATTCACCCCTCCACTTT.

This clone has only a few counts. The V and J genes are TRBV7-2 and TRBJ2-3, with 8 bases fitting TRBD2. This CDR3 comprises 18 residues. Germline trimming cut 5 bases from V and 4 bases from J; bases unmatched to any gene: 17. Germline loops: CDR1 SGHTA, CDR2 FQGNSA. In nucleotides, the CDR3 is TGTGCCAGCAGCAGACGACTCTATAGCGGGGCATTTTCAGATACGCAGTATTTT. Translation gives CASSRRLYSGAFSDTQYF.